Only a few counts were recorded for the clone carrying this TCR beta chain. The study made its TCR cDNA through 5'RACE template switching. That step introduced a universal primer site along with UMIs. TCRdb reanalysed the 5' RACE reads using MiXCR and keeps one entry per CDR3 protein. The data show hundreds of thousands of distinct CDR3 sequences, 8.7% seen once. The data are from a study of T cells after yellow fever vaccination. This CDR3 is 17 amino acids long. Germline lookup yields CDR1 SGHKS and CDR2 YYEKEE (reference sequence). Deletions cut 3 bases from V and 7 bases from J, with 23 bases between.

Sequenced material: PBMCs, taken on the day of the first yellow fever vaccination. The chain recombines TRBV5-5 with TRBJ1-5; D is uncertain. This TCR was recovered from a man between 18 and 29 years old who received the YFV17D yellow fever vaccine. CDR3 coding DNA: TGTGCCAGCAGCTCGCCTACGGGTCTCGGGAATAGGCAGCCCCAGCATTTT. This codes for CASSSPTGLGNRQPQHF.